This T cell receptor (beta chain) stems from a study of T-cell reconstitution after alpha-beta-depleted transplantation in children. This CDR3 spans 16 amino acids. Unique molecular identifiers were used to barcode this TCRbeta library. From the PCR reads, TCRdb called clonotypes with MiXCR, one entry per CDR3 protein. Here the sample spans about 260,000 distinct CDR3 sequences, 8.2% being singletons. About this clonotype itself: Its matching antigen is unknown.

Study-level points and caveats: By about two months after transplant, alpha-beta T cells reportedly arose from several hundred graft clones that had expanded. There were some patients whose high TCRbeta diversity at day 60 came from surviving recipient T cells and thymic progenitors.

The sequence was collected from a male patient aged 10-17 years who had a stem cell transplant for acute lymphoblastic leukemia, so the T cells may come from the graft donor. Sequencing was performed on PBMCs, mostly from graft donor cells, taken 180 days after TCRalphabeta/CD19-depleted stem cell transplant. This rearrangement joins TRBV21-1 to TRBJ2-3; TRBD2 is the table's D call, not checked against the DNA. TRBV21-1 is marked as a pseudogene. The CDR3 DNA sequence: TGTGCCAGCAGCCAAACTCTAGCGGGAGGACAAGATACGCAGTATTTT. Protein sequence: CASSQTLAGGQDTQYF.